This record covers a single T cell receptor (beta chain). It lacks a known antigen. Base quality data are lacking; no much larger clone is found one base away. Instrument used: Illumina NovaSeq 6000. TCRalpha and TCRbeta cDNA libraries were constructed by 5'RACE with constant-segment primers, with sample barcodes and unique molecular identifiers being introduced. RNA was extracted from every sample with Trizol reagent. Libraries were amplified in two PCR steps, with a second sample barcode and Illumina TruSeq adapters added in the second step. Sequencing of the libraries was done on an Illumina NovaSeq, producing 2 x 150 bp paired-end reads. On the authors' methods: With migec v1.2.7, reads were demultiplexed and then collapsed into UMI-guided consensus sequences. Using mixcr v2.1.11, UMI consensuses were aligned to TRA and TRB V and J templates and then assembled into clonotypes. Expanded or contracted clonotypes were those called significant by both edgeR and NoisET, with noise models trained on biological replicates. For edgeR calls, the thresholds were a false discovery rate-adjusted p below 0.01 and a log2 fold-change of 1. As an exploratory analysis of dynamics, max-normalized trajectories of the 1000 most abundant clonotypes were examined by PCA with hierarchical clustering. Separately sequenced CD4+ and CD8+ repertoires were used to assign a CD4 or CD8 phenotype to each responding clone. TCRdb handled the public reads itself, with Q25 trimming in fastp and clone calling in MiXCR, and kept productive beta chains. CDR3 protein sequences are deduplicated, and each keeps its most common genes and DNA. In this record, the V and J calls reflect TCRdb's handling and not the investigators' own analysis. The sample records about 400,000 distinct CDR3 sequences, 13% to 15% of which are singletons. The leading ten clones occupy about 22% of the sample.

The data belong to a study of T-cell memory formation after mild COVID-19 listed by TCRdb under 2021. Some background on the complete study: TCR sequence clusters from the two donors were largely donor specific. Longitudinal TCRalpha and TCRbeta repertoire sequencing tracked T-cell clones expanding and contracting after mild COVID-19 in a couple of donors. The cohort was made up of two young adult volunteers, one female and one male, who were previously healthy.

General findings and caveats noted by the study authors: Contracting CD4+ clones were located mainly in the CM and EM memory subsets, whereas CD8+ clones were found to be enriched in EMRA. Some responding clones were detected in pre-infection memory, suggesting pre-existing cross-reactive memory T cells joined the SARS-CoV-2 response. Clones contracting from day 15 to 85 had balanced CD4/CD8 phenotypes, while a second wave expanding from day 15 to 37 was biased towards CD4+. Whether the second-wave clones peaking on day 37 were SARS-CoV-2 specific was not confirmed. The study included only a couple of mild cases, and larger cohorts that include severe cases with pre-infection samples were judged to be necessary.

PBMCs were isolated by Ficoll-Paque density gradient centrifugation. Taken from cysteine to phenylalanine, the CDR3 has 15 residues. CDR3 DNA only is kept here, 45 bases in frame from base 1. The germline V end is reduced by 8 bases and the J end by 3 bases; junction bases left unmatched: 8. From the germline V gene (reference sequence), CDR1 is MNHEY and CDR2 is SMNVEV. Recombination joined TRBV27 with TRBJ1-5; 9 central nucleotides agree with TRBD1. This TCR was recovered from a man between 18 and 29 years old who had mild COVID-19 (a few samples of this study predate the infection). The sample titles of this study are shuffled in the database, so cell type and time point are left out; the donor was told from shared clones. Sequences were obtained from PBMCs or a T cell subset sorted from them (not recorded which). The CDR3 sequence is CASGPGQGFNQPQHF. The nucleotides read TGTGCCAGCGGCCCTGGACAGGGGTTCAATCAGCCCCAGCATTTT.